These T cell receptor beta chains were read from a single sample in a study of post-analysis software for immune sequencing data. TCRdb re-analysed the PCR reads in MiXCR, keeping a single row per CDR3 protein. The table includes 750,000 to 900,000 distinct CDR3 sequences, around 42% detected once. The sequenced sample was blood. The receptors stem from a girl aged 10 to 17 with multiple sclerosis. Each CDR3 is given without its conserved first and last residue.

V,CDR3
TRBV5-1,ASSLTFGGSAYEQY
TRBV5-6,ASTHGSAGNTEAF
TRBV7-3,ASSSGIGDTQY
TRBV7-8,ASEAAYQETQY
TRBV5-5,ASSLAFSRSNQPQH
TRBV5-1,ASSLALAGGDTQY
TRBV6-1,ASSVGVAGRYEQY
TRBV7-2,ASSWKSTDTQY
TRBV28,ASSLGSREQY
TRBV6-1,ASSPLHDTQY
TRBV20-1,SARDYYEQY
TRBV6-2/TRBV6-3,ASSSSGAQRVYEQF
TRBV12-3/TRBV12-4,ARQPQH
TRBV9,ASSVGAGGTVSYEQY
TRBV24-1,ASRDRAETQY
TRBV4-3,ASSQDGGTSGGYEQY
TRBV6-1,ASSVTEASYNEQF
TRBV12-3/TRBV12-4,ASTLQRFGEKLF
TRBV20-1,SAGQAEQY
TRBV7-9,ASSLAGDTHNSPLH
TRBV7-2,ASSALGIPEQPQH
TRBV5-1,ASSLGLAGNIPSYNEQF
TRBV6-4,ASSPLSGPRPQF
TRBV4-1,ASSQEGVLAKNIQY